This is a list of T cell receptor beta chains from one sample in a study of regulatory T cells in long-lasting Graves disease. In TCRdb, the multiplex PCR reads were re-called with MiXCR into one record per CDR3 protein. Here the sample spans a few hundred thousand distinct CDR3 sequences, roughly a fifth being singletons. These same data were also listed under a study on T cells in Graves' hyperthyroidism and ophthalmopathy.

The sample was peripheral blood mononuclear cells (PBMCs), taken at new diagnosis, from a patient treated with antithyroid drugs. Receptor source: a woman aged 25 to 39 with Graves disease. The CDR3 runs from the conserved cysteine through the conserved F or W. A D gene is named only where the DNA matches it firmly. A row's size may be missing; if present it is once, few, many or a size class.

CDR3aa: CASSFLGARETQYF
CDR3nt: TGTGCCAGCAGTTTTTTAGGGGCTCGGGAGACCCAGTACTTC
v_gene: TRBV12-3/TRBV12-4
abundance: many
j_gene: TRBJ2-5
d_gene: .
len: 14

CDR3aa: CSADGANTEAFF
CDR3nt: TGCAGTGCTGACGGGGCGAACACTGAAGCTTTCTTT
v_gene: TRBV20-1
abundance: many
j_gene: TRBJ1-1
d_gene: .
len: 12

CDR3aa: CASSLSIHMNTEAFF
CDR3nt: TGTGCCAGTAGTCTCTCTATTCATATGAACACTGAAGCTTTCTTT
v_gene: TRBV19
abundance: many
j_gene: TRBJ1-1
d_gene: .
len: 15

CDR3aa: CASSSPDRGRRAEAFF
CDR3nt: TGTGCCAGCAGTTCACCTGACAGGGGGCGAAGGGCTGAAGCTTTCTTT
v_gene: TRBV2
abundance: many
j_gene: TRBJ1-1
d_gene: TRBD1
len: 16

CDR3aa: CASKEDRWGQPQHF
CDR3nt: TGTGCCAGCAAAGAGGACAGGTGGGGTCAGCCCCAGCATTTT
v_gene: TRBV27
abundance: many
j_gene: TRBJ1-5
d_gene: TRBD1
len: 14

CDR3aa: CASSLSRTGEYSNQPQHF
CDR3nt: TGTGCCAGCAGCCTTAGCCGGACAGGAGAATATAGCAATCAGCCCCAGCATTTT
v_gene: TRBV6-1
abundance: many
j_gene: TRBJ1-5
d_gene: TRBD1
len: 18

CDR3aa: CASSLRDEQFF
CDR3nt: TGTGCCAGCAGCTTGAGGGATGAGCAGTTCTTC
v_gene: TRBV11-2
abundance: .
j_gene: TRBJ2-1
d_gene: .
len: 11

CDR3aa: CASSPFGGQPQHF
CDR3nt: TGTGCCAGCAGCCCGTTCGGGGGCCAGCCCCAGCATTTT
v_gene: TRBV12-3/TRBV12-4
abundance: many
j_gene: TRBJ1-5
d_gene: .
len: 13

CDR3aa: CSAIHPHGRDSYEQYF
CDR3nt: TGCAGTGCTATCCACCCACACGGGAGGGACTCCTACGAGCAGTACTTC
v_gene: TRBV20-1
abundance: many
j_gene: TRBJ2-7
d_gene: TRBD2
len: 16

CDR3aa: CASSYLGGGKVNSPLHF
CDR3nt: TGTGCCAGCAGTTACCTGGGTGGAGGGAAAGTGAATTCACCCCTCCACTTT
v_gene: TRBV6-5
abundance: many
j_gene: TRBJ1-6
d_gene: .
len: 17

CDR3aa: CASSRGLAGVIGETQYF
CDR3nt: TGTGCCAGCAGCCGCGGACTAGCGGGAGTGATAGGGGAGACCCAGTACTTC
v_gene: TRBV7-8
abundance: many
j_gene: TRBJ2-5
d_gene: TRBD2
len: 17

CDR3aa: CASSGQGAAEQYF
CDR3nt: TGTGCCAGCAGTGGGCAGGGGGCCGCCGAGCAGTACTTC
v_gene: TRBV2
abundance: many
j_gene: TRBJ2-7
d_gene: TRBD1
len: 13

CDR3aa: CSAASPSYKQFF
CDR3nt: TGCAGTGCTGCATCCCCTAGCTACAAGCAGTTCTTC
v_gene: TRBV20-1
abundance: .
j_gene: TRBJ2-1
d_gene: .
len: 12

CDR3aa: CAIRGGAVNSPLHF
CDR3nt: TGTGCCATCAGGGGAGGGGCCGTTAATTCACCCCTCCACTTT
v_gene: TRBV10-3
abundance: .
j_gene: TRBJ1-6
d_gene: .
len: 14

CDR3aa: CASSRGQGTLGTEAFF
CDR3nt: TGTGCCAGCAGCCGCGGACAGGGGACCCTGGGGACTGAAGCTTTCTTT
v_gene: TRBV6-2/TRBV6-3
abundance: .
j_gene: TRBJ1-1
d_gene: TRBD1
len: 16

CDR3aa: CASSELPNEQFF
CDR3nt: TGTGCCAGCAGTGAATTGCCCAATGAGCAGTTCTTC
v_gene: TRBV25-1
abundance: few
j_gene: TRBJ2-1
d_gene: .
len: 12

CDR3aa: CASSQGYSNQPQHF
CDR3nt: TGTGCCAGCAGCCAGGGGTATAGCAATCAGCCCCAGCATTTT
v_gene: TRBV11-3
abundance: many
j_gene: TRBJ1-5
d_gene: .
len: 14